A selection of T cell receptor beta chains follows, all from one sample in a study of long-term antiretroviral therapy in people with HIV. Clones were read by immunoSEQ multiplex PCR, and TCRdb kept only the in-frame ones, dropping some. In the table there are nearly 30,000 clones, 80% to 90% of which are singletons. The sequencing here drew on unsorted PBMCs, taken 3.2 years before starting antiretroviral therapy. The source is a man aged 50 or older with HIV. CDR3s include the opening cysteine and the closing phenylalanine or tryptophan. D genes are given only for firm matches. Clone size is stated in some rows and not others, as once, few, many or a class when expanded.

15 TRBJ2-5 NA TRBV27 NA NA CASSLMAGFLETQYF
15 TRBJ2-7 NA TRBV7-2 TRBD1 TGTGCCAGCAGCTTAGGGGGACAGGGACCCTACGAGCAGTACTTC CASSLGGQGPYEQYF
12 TRBJ1-2 NA TRBV19 NA TGTGCCAGTAGTAACAGGGACTATGGCTACACCTTC CASSNRDYGYTF
13 TRBJ1-1 NA TRBV6-6 NA TGTGCCAGCAAACTCTTGGAAAACACTGAAGCTTTCTTT CASKLLENTEAFF
13 TRBJ2-1 NA TRBV25-1 TRBD1 TGTGCCAGCAGGAGGGACAGCGGCGGTGAGCAGTTCTTC CASRRDSGGEQFF
15 TRBJ1-2 NA TRBV7-2 TRBD1 TGTGCCAGCAGCTTAGAAGACAGGGGTAACTATGGCTACACCTTC CASSLEDRGNYGYTF
14 TRBJ1-4 medium-sized TRBV30 TRBD1 TGTGCCTGGGCCCCGCCGGGACAGGGCCAAAAACTGTTTTTT CAWAPPGQGQKLFF
18 TRBJ2-2 NA TRBV25-1 TRBD2 TGTGCCAGCAGTTCCACCGAGGGGGGACTAGCGTACACCGGGGAGCTGTTTTTT CASSSTEGGLAYTGELFF
16 TRBJ1-2 once TRBV27 TRBD1 TGTGCCAGCAGTCCCGGGACAGGGGGATGGGTCTATGGCTACACCTTC CASSPGTGGWVYGYTF
15 TRBJ2-7 NA TRBV14 NA TGTGCCAGCAGCCAAGGGACCGCATACTCCTACGAGCAGTACTTC CASSQGTAYSYEQYF
19 TRBJ1-3 NA TRBV27 NA TGTGCCAGCAGTTTATCCTGCTTTCGAACTGGGAGCTCTGGAAACACCATATATTTT CASSLSCFRTGSSGNTIYF
16 TRBJ2-2 NA TRBV25-1 NA TGTGCCAGCAGTGAGGGGATAGGGGAGGTCACCGGGGAGCTGTTTTTT CASSEGIGEVTGELFF
12 TRBJ2-1 NA TRBV5-6 NA TGTGCCAGCAGCCACAGTTACAATGAGCAGTTCTTC CASSHSYNEQFF
16 TRBJ1-1 large TRBV25-1 NA TGTGCCAGCAGTGAAGTCGGACAAGGGGTAGGCACTGAAGCTTTCTTT CASSEVGQGVGTEAFF
18 TRBJ1-2 large TRBV29-1 TRBD1 TGCAGCGCCACCCCCGGTGGGGGACAGGGACCCAATAACTATGGCTACACCTTC CSATPGGGQGPNNYGYTF
13 TRBJ2-7 NA TRBV5-1 NA TGCGCCAGCGCGGACGACAACGACTACGAGCAGTACTTC CASADDNDYEQYF
15 TRBJ2-3 NA TRBV10-3 TRBD2 TGTGCCATCAGGAGGGGACTAGCGGGAGTAGATACGCAGTATTTT CAIRRGLAGVDTQYF
15 TRBJ2-3 NA TRBV10-1 TRBD2 TGCGCCAGCAGCGGAGCTAGCGGGCCTCAGGATACGCAGTATTTT CASSGASGPQDTQYF
14 TRBJ2-7 NA TRBV5-1 NA TGCGCCAGCAGCTTGTTCCCCTCGGACTACGGGCAGTACTTC CASSLFPSDYGQYF
12 TRBJ2-5 NA TRBV7-9 NA TGTGCCAGCAGCTTCCTTTGGTCCAACCAGTACTTC CASSFLWSNQYF
19 TRBJ1-4 NA TRBV19 NA TGTGCCAGTAGTACCCCGTGGGTACCAACCTTTGCAACTAATGAAAAACTGTTTTTT CASSTPWVPTFATNEKLFF
15 TRBJ2-4 NA TRBV7-3 NA TGTGCCAGCAGCCCCCACGCGTCGTCTGGAAACATTCAGTACTTC CASSPHASSGNIQYF
13 TRBJ1-1 few TRBV2 TRBD1 TGTGCCAGCAGTGTGGAAAGCGGACAGGGTAACTATTTT CASSVESGQGNYF